Sequencing of this T cell receptor (beta chain) was carried out in a study of regulatory T cells in long-lasting Graves disease. Study information: For under 3 months, newly diagnosed Graves' patients had been taking antithyroid drugs.

Study-level results: Favored usage of TRBV28, TRBJ1-2 and TRBJ2-5 was recorded in persistent disease.

Construction of the TCR beta libraries employed iRepertoire HTBI primers in conjunction with Arm-PCR of CDR3 regions. TCRdb itself ran the multiplex PCR reads through MiXCR, one entry per CDR3 protein. The sample contains about 530,000 distinct CDR3 sequences, around 15% of which appear only once. Per germline, CDR1 SNHLY and CDR2 FYNNEI. V shed 0 bases and J shed 0 bases, with 6 bases lying between them. CDR3 length: 15 amino acids. This clonotype was recorded at least ten times. The antigen is not known. Time point in this sample: newly diagnosed GD, antithyroid drugs for less than 3 months. RNA from PBMCs was the source of the TCR library. These data were also filed under a second study, of T cells in Graves' hyperthyroidism and ophthalmopathy.

This receptor was identified in a middle-aged woman with Graves disease. This sample comprised peripheral blood mononuclear cells (PBMCs), obtained at new diagnosis, from a patient treated with antithyroid drugs. The chain uses TRBV2 and TRBJ1-3; D not resolved. Here the CDR3 reads CASSEALSSGNTIYF. The CDR3 DNA follows: TGTGCCAGCAGTGAAGCGCTCAGCTCTGGAAACACCATATATTTT.